This T cell receptor beta chain was recorded in a study of T cells expressing NK-cell markers. Points from the study as a whole: What remained unclear was the HCMV specificity of expanded NKG2C+ T cell clones.

As to this clonotype: Antigen: not known.

What made the TCR beta cDNA was 5'RACE template switching with UMIs. TCRdb reprocessed the 5' RACE reads and keeps a single row for each CDR3 protein, giving no DNA. This repertoire includes 400,000 to 550,000 distinct CDR3 sequences. This TCR derives from a woman between 18 and 70 years old in good health. Sequencing was carried out using blood T cells: a sorted CD56 or NKG2C T cell subset, CD4+ or CD8+ T cells, or bulk PBMC T cells (not recorded which).

This CDR3 reads CSAMGLAVSYEQYF. The V call is TRBV20-1, the J call TRBJ2-7; TCRdb picks TRBD2, but there is no DNA to check that call. The CDR3 covers 14 residues. Germline CDR1 DFQATT, CDR2 SNEGSKA (reference sequence).